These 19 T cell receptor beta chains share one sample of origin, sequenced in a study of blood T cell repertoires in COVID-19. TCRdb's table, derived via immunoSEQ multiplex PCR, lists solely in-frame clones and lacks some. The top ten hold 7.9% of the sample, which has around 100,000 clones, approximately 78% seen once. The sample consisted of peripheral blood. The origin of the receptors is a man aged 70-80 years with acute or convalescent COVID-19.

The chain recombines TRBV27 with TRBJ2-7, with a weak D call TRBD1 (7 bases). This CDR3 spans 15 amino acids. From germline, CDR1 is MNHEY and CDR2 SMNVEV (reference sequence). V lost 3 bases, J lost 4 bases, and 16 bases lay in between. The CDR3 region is CASSFAGQSTYEQYF. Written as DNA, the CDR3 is TGTGCCAGCAGTTTCGCGGGACAGAGCACATACGAGCAGTACTTC.

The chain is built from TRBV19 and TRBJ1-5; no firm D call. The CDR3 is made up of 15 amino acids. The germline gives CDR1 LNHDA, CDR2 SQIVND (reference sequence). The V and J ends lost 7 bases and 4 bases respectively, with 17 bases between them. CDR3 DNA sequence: TGTGCCAGTACGGTGGGGAGGGTCGGGAATCAGCCCCAGCATTTT. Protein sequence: CASTVGRVGNQPQHF.

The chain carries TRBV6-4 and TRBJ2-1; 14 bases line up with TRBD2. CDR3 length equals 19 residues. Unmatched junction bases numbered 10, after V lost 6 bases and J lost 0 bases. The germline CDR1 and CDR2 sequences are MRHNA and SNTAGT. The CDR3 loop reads CASSRGTSGRGGSYNEQFF. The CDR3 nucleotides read TGTGCCAGCAGCCGAGGGACTAGCGGGAGAGGAGGCTCCTACAATGAGCAGTTCTTC.

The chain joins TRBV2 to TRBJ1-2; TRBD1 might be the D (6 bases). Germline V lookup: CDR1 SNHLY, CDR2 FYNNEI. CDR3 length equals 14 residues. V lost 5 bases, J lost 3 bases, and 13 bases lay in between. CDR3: CASSNRDSDYGYTF. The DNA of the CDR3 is TGTGCCAGCAGTAACAGGGATTCCGACTATGGCTACACCTTC.

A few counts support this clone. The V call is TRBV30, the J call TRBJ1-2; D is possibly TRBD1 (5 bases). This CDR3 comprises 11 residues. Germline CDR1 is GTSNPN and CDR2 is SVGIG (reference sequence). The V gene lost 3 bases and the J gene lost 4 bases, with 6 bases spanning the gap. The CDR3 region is CAWRRGYGYTF. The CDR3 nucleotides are TGTGCCTGGAGAAGGGGCTATGGCTACACCTTC. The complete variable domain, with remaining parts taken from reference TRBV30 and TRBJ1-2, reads SQTIHQWPATLVQPVGSPLSLECTVEGTSNPNLYWYRQAAGRGLQLLFYSVGIGQISSEVPQNLSASRPQDRQFILSSKKLLLSDSGFYLCAWRRGYGYTFGSGTRLTVV.

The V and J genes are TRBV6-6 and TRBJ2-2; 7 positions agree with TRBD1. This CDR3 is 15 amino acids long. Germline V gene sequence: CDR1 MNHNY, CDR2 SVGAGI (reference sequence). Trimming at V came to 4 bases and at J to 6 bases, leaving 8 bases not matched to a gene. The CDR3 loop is CASSFGTVGAGELFF. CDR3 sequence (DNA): TGTGCCAGCAGTTTCGGGACAGTCGGCGCCGGGGAGCTGTTTTTT.

CDR3 in DNA: TGTGCCAGCAGGAGAAGTGAGCAGTTCTTC. Translation gives CASRRSEQFF. The chain couples TRBV2 to TRBJ2-1, with D hard to call. Trimming took 6 bases from V and 9 from J, leaving 6 bases between them. The length of the CDR3 is 10 residues. Germline V gene sequence: CDR1 SNHLY, CDR2 FYNNEI.

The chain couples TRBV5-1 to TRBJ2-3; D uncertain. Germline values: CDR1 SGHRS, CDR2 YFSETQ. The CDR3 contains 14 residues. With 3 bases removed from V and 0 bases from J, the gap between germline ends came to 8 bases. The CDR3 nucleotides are TGCGCCAGCAGCTCCCAACACAGCACAGATACGCAGTATTTT. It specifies CASSSQHSTDTQYF.

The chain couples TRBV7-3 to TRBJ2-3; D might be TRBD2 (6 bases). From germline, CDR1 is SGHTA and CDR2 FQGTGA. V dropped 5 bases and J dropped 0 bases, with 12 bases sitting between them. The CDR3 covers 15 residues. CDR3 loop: CASSVQAGSTDTQYF. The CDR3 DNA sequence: TGTGCCAGCAGCGTTCAAGCGGGTAGCACAGATACGCAGTATTTT.

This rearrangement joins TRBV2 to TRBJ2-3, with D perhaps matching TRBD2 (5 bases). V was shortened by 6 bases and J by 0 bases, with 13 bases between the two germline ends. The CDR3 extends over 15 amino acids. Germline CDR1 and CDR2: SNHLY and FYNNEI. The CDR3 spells CASRDRGRSTDTQYF. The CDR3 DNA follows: TGTGCCAGCAGGGACCGGGGTCGGAGCACAGATACGCAGTATTTT.

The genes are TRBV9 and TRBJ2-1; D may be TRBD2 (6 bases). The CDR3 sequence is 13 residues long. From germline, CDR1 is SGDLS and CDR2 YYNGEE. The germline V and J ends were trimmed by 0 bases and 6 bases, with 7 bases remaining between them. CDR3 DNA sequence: TGTGCCAGCAGCGTAGCCGGGAGCAATGAGCAGTTCTTC. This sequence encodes CASSVAGSNEQFF.

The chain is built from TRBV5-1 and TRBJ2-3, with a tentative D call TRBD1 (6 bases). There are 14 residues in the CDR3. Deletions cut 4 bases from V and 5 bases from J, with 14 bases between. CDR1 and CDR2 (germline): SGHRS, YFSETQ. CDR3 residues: CASSVSLGGDTQYF. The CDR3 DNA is TGCGCCAGCAGCGTCAGCCTAGGGGGAGATACGCAGTATTTT.

The CDR3 protein is CASSLRVDTEAFF. CDR3 bases: TGTGCCAGCAGTCTCCGGGTCGACACTGAAGCTTTCTTT. The genes are TRBV12-3 or TRBV12-4 and TRBJ1-1, with D unresolved. There are 13 residues in the CDR3. Trimming stripped 5 bases from V and 3 bases from J, with 10 bases between.

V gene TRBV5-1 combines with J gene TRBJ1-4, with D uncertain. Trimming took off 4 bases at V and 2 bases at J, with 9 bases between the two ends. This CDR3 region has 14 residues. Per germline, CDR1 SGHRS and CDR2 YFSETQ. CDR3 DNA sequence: TGCGCCAGCAGCCTAGGTGGGACTAATGAAAAACTGTTTTTT. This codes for CASSLGGTNEKLFF.

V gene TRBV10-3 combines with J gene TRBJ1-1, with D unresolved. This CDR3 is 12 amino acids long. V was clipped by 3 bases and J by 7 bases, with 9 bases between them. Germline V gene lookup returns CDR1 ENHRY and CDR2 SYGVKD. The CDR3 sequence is CAISEGGREAFF. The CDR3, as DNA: TGTGCCATCAGTGAAGGAGGGCGTGAAGCTTTCTTT.

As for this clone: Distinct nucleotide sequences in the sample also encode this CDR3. The CDR3, as DNA: TGTGCCAGCAGCCGTACTAGCGGGTACGAGCAGTACTTC. Translated: CASSRTSGYEQYF. The gene calls are TRBV28 and TRBJ2-7; 9 bases match TRBD2. V dropped 6 bases and J dropped 4; count of bases not matched to a gene: 4. Germline V CDR1 and CDR2: MDHEN, SYDVKM. This CDR3 comprises 13 residues.

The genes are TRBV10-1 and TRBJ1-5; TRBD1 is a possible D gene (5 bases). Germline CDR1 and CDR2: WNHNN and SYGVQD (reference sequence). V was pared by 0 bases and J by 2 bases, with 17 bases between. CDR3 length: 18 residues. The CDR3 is CASSESMDLRRGNQPQHF. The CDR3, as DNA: TGCGCCAGCAGTGAGTCGATGGATCTGCGCAGGGGCAATCAGCCCCAGCATTTT.

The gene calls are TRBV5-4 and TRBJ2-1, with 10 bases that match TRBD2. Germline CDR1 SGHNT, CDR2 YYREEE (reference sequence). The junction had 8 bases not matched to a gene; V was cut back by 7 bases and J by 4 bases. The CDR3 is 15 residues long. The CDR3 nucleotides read TGTGCCAGCCGCTCAGCGGGGGGGACTTACAATGAGCAGTTCTTC. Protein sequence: CASRSAGGTYNEQFF.

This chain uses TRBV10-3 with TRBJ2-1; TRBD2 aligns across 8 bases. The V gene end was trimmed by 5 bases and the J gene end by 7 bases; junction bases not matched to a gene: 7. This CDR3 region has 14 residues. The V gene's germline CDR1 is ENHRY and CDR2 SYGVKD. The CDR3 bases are TGTGCCATCAGTACGCCGGGACTAGGTAATGAGCAGTTCTTC. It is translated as CAISTPGLGNEQFF.